The source of this TCR beta chain is a study of persistence of HIV-infected CD4 T cells. The stimulus was an HIV-1 Gag 15-mer peptide pool, about 1 ug/peptide/mL. Sorted nonresponding memory CD4+ T cells were CD40L-negative, CD69-negative, CD45RO-high. This CDR3 is 16 amino acids long. Germline-derived CDR1 and CDR2 are MRHNA and SNTAGT. V lost 7 bases and J 5 bases, leaving 18 bases between the germline ends. The immunoSEQ assay was version 4, run in survey mode. The method was immunoSEQ multiplex PCR; TCRdb's version includes in-frame clones alone and lacks a portion of them. This sample has about 36,000 clones, with about 85% found just once. A note on this clone: Its target is not known.

This material consisted of cultured CD4+ T cells from PBMCs, taken from a patient who received antiretroviral therapy. V and J are TRBV6-4 and TRBJ1-6; D perhaps matches TRBD1 (5 bases). The receptor was isolated from an adult with HIV. The donor label of this sample is uncertain. The CDR3 spells CASTAGRGRDNSPLHF. The CDR3 DNA follows: TGTGCCAGCACCGCCGGTCGGGGGAGGGATAATTCACCCCTCCACTTT.